Below, 13 T cell receptor beta chains from the same sample are listed, as sequenced in a study of a mutant IDH1 vaccine in newly diagnosed glioma. The protocol was immunoSEQ multiplex PCR, while the TCRdb copy is restricted to in-frame clones and leaves out a portion. Altogether about 88,000 clones are present, about 80% being singletons, with the ten largest covering nearly 5.5%. Time point described: baseline, week 1 (first vaccination visit). Treatment: pre-vaccination baseline after standard-of-care therapy. The sequencing used PBMCs, collected from a glioma patient treated with radiotherapy, temozolomide or both. The receptors stem from a man aged 35-49 years with glioma. Some clones in this sample may be carry-over from other donors' samples.

Comments on this clone: A read error is likely, as this CDR3 ends without the conserved phenylalanine or tryptophan. The DNA is left out, because the CDR3 cannot be placed on it with certainty; the CDR3 is given as TCRdb lists it. V gene TRBV6-1 combines with J gene TRBJ2-7; TRBD1 is the table's D call, not checked against the DNA. CDR1 is MNHNS, CDR2 SASEGT, per germline. The CDR3 spans 13 amino acids, including both terminal residues. The chain's CDR3 is CASSEMIERDRGI.

CDR3 DNA sequence: TGTGCCAGCAGTGAATACACTGAAGCTTTCTTT. Its protein product is CASSEYTEAFF. The gene calls are TRBV2 and TRBJ1-1; D is ambiguous. This CDR3 is 11 amino acids long. Per the germline V gene, CDR1 is SNHLY and CDR2 is FYNNEI. V dropped 2 bases and J dropped 3 bases, with 1 base sitting between them.

The chain uses TRBV4-1 and TRBJ1-2; D call uncertain. The CDR3 is 16 amino acids. The V and J ends lost 0 bases and 4 bases respectively, with 15 bases between them. Per the germline V gene, CDR1 is MGHRA and CDR2 is YSYEKL. CDR3 DNA: TGCGCCAGCAGCCAAGATTCGGTGGGCGCGAGCTATGGCTACACCTTC. It is translated as CASSQDSVGASYGYTF.

The V call is TRBV10-2, the J call TRBJ1-2; D unresolved. The CDR3 has 13 residues. V was pared by 7 bases and J by 1 base, with 10 bases between. The germline V gene encodes CDR1 WSHSY and CDR2 SAAADI. The CDR3 protein is CASKDPGNYGYTF. The CDR3 DNA follows: TGCGCCAGCAAGGATCCGGGTAACTATGGCTACACCTTC.

CDR3 in DNA: TGTGCCTGGGGACGTCCGGGACAGGGGCCGTTTGGGCAGTTCTTC. Translated: CAWGRPGQGPFGQFF. J is TRBJ2-1 and V is TRBV30; 10 nucleotides agree with TRBD1. The CDR3 has 15 amino acids. With V trimmed by 5 bases and J by 12 bases, 16 bases remained unmatched. Germline V gene data show CDR1 as GTSNPN and CDR2 as SVGIG (reference sequence). The variable domain in full, with the rest retrieved from reference TRBV30 and TRBJ2-1, is SQTIHQWPATLVQPVGSPLSLECTVEGTSNPNLYWYRQAAGRGLQLLFYSVGIGQISSEVPQNLSASRPQDRQFILSSKKLLLSDSGFYLCAWGRPGQGPFGQFFGPGTRLTVL.

The genes are TRBV6-5 and TRBJ1-1; D gene uncertain. This CDR3 spans 8 amino acids. Between the trimmed V and J ends, which lost 4 bases and 10 bases, there was a span of 1 base. Germline V lookup: CDR1 MNHEY, CDR2 SVGAGI. The CDR3 region has the DNA TGTGCCAGCAGTTCAGCTTTCTTT. Its translation: CASSSAFF.

The chain links TRBV5-1 to TRBJ1-3, with D tentatively TRBD1 (6 bases). This CDR3 is built from 16 residues. V was cut by 1 base and J by 0 bases, with 11 bases left in between. Germline lookup yields CDR1 SGHRS and CDR2 YFSETQ. CDR3 DNA: TGCGCCAGCAGCTTGAGGGGGGGCCCCTCTGGAAACACCATATATTTT. Protein sequence: CASSLRGGPSGNTIYF.

The gene calls are TRBV4-1 and TRBJ1-1, with TRBD1 matching over 7 bases. Germline CDR1 MGHRA, CDR2 YSYEKL. The CDR3 sequence is 16 residues long. Unmatched junction bases numbered 8, after V lost 3 bases and J lost 1 base. CDR3 sequence reads: CASSQLNRGANTEAFF. In DNA form, the CDR3 reads TGCGCCAGCAGCCAGCTCAACAGGGGCGCGAACACTGAAGCTTTCTTT.

J is TRBJ2-2 and V is TRBV19, with D tentatively TRBD1 (5 bases). This CDR3 spans 14 amino acids. Trimming pared 11 bases from V and 1 base from J, leaving 14 bases between. The germline V gene encodes CDR1 LNHDA and CDR2 SQIVND (reference sequence). The CDR3: CALRAQENTGELFF. As DNA, the CDR3 is TGTGCCCTCCGAGCACAGGAGAACACCGGGGAGCTGTTTTTT.

V and J are TRBV2 and TRBJ1-3, with TRBD1 matching over 8 bases. J gave up 0 bases and V 7 bases, and 8 bases lay outside the gene matches. The V gene's germline CDR1 is SNHLY and CDR2 FYNNEI. The CDR3 consists of 16 residues. CDR3 in amino acids: CASTEGTGDSGNTIYF. The CDR3 DNA follows: TGTGCCAGCACGGAGGGGACAGGAGACTCTGGAAACACCATATATTTT. Variable domain in full (rest from reference TRBV2 and TRBJ1-3): EPEVTQTPSHQVTQMGQEVILRCVPISNHLYFYWYRQILGQKVEFLVSFYNNEISEKSEIFDDQFSVERPDGSNFTLKIRSTKLEDSAMYFCASTEGTGDSGNTIYFGEGSWLTVV.

The chain combines TRBV7-2 with TRBJ2-1; D is undetermined. V was shortened by 1 base and J by 6 bases, with 13 bases between the two germline ends. CDR1 is SGHTA and CDR2 is FQGNSA in the germline V gene. The CDR3 runs to 15 residues. CDR3 region: CASSLVIDNSNEQFF. CDR3 nucleotides: TGTGCCAGCAGCTTAGTGATCGACAACTCCAATGAGCAGTTCTTC.

V gene TRBV10-3 combines with J gene TRBJ2-3, with 7 bases that match TRBD1. Per the germline V gene, CDR1 is ENHRY and CDR2 is SYGVKD. CDR3 length: 14 amino acids. The trim removed 7 bases at V and 5 bases at J, leaving 9 bases unmatched. CDR3 sequence: CAINGGQRKDTQYF. The CDR3 DNA reads TGTGCCATCAATGGGGGACAGCGGAAAGATACGCAGTATTTT.

The chain uses TRBV6-6 and TRBJ2-7; 9 bases are shared with TRBD1. The V gene's germline CDR1 is MNHNY and CDR2 SVGAGI (reference sequence). J gave up 3 bases and V 2 bases, and 5 bases lay outside the gene matches. The CDR3 covers 15 residues. CDR3 nucleotide sequence: TGTGCCAGCAGTTACGCGGGACAGGGAGTCTACGAGCAGTACTTC. Protein sequence: CASSYAGQGVYEQYF.